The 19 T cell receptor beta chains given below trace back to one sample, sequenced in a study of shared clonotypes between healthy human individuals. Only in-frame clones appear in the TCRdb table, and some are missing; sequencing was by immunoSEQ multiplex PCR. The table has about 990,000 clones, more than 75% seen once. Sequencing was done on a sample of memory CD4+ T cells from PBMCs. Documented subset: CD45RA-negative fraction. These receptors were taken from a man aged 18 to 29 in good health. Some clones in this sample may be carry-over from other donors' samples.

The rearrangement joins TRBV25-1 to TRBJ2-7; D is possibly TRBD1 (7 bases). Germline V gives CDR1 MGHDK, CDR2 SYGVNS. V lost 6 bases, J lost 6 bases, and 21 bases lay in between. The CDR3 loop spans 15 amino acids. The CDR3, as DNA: TGTGCCAGCAGCTCCGCCGCGGGACAGTCATCCGAGCAGTACTTC. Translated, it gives CASSSAAGQSSEQYF.

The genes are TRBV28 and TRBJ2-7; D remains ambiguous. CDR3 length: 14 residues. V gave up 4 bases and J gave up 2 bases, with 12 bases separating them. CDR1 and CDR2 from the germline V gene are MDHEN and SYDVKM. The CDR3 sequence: CASSYGFLPYEQYF. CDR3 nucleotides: TGTGCCAGCAGTTACGGATTTCTCCCCTACGAGCAGTACTTC.

The CDR3 nucleotides are TGTGCCAGTAGTGCCCGACTAGCGGGCCCCTCGTTCTTC. Translating it yields CASSARLAGPSFF. The J gene is TRBJ2-1, the V gene TRBV19; 10 bases are shared with TRBD2. Germline V gene lookup returns CDR1 LNHDA and CDR2 SQIVND (reference sequence). This CDR3 is 13 amino acids long. Germline trimming cut 5 bases from V and 15 bases from J; bases unmatched to any gene: 10.

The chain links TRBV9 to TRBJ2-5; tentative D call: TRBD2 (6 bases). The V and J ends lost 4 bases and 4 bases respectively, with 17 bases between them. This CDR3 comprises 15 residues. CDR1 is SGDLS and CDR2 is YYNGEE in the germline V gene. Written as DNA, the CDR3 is TGTGCCAGCAGCCCTTCCGAGGGAGGCGTAGAGACCCAGTACTTC. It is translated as CASSPSEGGVETQYF.

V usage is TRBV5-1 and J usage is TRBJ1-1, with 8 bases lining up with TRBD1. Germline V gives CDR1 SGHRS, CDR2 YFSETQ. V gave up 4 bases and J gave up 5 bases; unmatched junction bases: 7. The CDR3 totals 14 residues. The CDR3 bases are TGCGCCAGCAGCGCCACAGGGGGTGGAACTGAAGCTTTCTTT. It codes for CASSATGGGTEAFF.

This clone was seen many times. CDR3 region: CASSLEVASGSKETQYF. CDR3 sequence (DNA): TGTGCCAGCAGCTTAGAGGTAGCTAGCGGGAGTAAAGAGACCCAGTACTTC. This chain uses TRBV7-7 with TRBJ2-5, with TRBD2 matching 10 bases. Germline assignment: CDR1 SSHAT and CDR2 FNYEAQ (reference sequence). The trim removed 1 base at V and 3 bases at J, leaving 8 bases unmatched. The CDR3 has 17 amino acids.

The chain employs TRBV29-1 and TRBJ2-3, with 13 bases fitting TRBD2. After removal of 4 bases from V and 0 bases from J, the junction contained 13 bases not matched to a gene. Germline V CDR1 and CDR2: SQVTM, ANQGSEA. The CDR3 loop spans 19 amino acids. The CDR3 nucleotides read TGCAGCGTTGTCGGGACTAGCGGGATAAGGGCCCCTAGCACAGATACGCAGTATTTT. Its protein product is CSVVGTSGIRAPSTDTQYF.

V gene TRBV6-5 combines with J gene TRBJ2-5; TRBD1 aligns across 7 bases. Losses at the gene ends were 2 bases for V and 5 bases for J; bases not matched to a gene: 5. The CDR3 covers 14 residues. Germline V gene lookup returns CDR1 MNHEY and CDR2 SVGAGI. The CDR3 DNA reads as TGTGCCAGCAGTTACGAGGGGGCAGGGGAGACCCAGTACTTC. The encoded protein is CASSYEGAGETQYF.

The CDR3 nucleotides read TGTGCCAGCTCACCATTATCCCAGCAGACCCAGTACTTC. Protein sequence: CASSPLSQQTQYF. V gene TRBV18 combines with J gene TRBJ2-5; unclear D gene. V dropped 2 bases and J dropped 6 bases, with 10 bases sitting between them. Germline V gene data show CDR1 as KGHSH and CDR2 as LQKENI. CDR3 length equals 13 residues.

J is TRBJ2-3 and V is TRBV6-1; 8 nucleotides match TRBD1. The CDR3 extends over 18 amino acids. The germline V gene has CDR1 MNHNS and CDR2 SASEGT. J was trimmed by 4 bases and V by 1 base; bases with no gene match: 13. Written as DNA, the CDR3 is TGTGCCAGCAGTGAAGTTTTTGCGGTCGGGACAGGATCAGATACGCAGTATTTT. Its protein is CASSEVFAVGTGSDTQYF.

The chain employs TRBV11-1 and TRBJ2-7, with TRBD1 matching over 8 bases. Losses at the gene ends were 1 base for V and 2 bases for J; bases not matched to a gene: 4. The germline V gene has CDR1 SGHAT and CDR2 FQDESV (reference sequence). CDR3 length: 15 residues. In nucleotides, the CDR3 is TGTGCCAGCAGCTTAGGGGGGACAGGAGCCTACGAGCAGTACTTC. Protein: CASSLGGTGAYEQYF.

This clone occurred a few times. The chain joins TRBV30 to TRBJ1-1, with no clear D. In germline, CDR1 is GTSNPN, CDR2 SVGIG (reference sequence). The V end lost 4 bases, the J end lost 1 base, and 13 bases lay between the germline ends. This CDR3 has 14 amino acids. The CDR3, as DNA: TGTGCCTGGATAAGTATACAGAAGAACACTGAAGCTTTCTTT. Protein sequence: CAWISIQKNTEAFF.

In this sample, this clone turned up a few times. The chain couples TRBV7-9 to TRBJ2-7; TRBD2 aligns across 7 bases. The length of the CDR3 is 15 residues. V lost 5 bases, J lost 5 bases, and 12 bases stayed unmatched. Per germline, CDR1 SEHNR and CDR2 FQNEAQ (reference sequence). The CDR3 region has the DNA TGTGCCAGCAGCGAGATGGCGGGGGTTCTCAACGAGCAGTACTTC. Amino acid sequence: CASSEMAGVLNEQYF.

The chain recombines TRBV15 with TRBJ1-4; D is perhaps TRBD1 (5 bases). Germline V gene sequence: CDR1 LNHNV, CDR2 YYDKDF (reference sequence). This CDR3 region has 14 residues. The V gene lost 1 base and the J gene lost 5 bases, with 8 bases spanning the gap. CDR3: CATSRVGDNEKLFF. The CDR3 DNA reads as TGTGCCACCAGCAGAGTCGGGGACAATGAAAAACTGTTTTTT.

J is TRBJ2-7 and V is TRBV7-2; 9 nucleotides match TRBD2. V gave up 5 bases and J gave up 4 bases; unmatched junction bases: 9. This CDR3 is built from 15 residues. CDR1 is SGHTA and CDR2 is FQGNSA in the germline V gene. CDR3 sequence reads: CASSPSGTSSYEQYF. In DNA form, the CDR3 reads TGTGCCAGCAGCCCCTCCGGGACTAGCAGTTACGAGCAGTACTTC.

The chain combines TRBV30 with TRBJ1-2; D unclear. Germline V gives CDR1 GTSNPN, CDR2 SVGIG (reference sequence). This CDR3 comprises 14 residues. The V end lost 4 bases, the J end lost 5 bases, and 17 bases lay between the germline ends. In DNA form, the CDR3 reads TGTGCCTGGACCTTGGGGTCTCTCCTTTATGGCTACACCTTC. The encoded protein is CAWTLGSLLYGYTF.

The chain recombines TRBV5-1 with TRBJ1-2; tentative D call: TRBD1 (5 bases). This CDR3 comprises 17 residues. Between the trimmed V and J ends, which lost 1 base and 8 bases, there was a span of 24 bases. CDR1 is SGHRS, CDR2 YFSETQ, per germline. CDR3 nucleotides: TGCGCCAGCAGCTTGAATTGGCGGGACCGAAATCGTCGGGGCTACACCTTC. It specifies CASSLNWRDRNRRGYTF.

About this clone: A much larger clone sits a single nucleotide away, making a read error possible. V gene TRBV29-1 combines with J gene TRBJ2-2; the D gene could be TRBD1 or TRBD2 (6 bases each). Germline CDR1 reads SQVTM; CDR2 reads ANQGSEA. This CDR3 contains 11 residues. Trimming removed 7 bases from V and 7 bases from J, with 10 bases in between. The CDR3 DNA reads TGCAGCGCGGGGGCGGGCGGGGAGCTGTTTTTT. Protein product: CSAGAGGELFF.

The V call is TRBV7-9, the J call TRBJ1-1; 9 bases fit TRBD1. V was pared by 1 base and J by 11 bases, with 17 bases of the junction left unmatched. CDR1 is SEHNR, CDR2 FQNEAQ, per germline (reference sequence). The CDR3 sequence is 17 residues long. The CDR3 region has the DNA TGTGCCAGCAGCTTAGGAAACTACCGGACAGGGGCCGAGGCGGCTTTCTTT. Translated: CASSLGNYRTGAEAAFF.